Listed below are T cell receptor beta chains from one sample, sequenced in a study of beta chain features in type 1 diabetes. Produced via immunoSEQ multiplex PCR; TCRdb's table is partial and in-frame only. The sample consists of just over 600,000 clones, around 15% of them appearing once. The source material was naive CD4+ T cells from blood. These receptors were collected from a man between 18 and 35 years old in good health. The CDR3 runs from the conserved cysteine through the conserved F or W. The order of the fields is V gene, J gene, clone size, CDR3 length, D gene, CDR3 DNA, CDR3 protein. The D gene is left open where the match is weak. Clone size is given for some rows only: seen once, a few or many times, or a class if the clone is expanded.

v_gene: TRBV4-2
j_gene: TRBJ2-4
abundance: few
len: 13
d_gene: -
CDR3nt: TGTGCCAGCAGCCAAGAAGGGAACTCCCGGCAGAACTTC
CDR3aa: CASSQEGNSRQNF

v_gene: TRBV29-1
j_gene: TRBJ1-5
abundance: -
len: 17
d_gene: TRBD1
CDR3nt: TGCAGCGTTGGTGCGGGACAGGGTCGCGGAAGCAATCAGCCCCAGCATTTT
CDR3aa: CSVGAGQGRGSNQPQHF

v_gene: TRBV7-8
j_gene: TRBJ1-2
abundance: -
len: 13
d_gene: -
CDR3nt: TGTGCCAGCAGCTCTGGACTTAACTATGGCTACACCTTC
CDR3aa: CASSSGLNYGYTF

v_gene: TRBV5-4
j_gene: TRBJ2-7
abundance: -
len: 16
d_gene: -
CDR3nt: TGTGCCAGCAGCGGAAGGGGTGGACTACAGAGATACGAGCAGTACTTC
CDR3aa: CASSGRGGLQRYEQYF

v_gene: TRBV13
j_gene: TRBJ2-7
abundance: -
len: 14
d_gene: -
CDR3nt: TGTGCCAGCAGCTTCTGGGGGGAACTCCGCGAGCAGTACTTC
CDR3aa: CASSFWGELREQYF

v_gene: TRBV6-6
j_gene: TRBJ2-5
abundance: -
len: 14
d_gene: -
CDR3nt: TGTGCCAGCAGTTACGAAGGGGGCCAAGAGACCCAGTACTTC
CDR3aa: CASSYEGGQETQYF

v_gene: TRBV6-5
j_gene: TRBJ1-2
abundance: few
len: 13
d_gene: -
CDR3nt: TGTGCCAGCAGATTCCGGGACACCGGGCCCTACACCTTC
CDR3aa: CASRFRDTGPYTF

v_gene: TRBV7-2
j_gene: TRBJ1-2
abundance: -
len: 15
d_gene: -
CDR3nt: TGTGCCAGCAGCTTATCCGGGACGGATGTCGATGGCTACACCTTC
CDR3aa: CASSLSGTDVDGYTF

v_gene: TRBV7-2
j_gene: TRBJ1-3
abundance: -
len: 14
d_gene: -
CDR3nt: TGTGCCAGCAGCTCCAGCCGGTCTGGAAACACCATATATTTT
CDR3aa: CASSSSRSGNTIYF

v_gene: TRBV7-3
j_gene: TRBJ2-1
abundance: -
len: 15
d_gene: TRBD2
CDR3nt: TGTGCCAGCAGCGCTAGACTAGCGGGAGCTTCCGAGCAGTTCTTC
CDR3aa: CASSARLAGASEQFF

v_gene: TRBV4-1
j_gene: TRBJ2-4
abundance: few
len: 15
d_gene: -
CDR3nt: TGCGCCAGCAGCCCCACCGGGGTATTACAAAACATTCAGTACTTC
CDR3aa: CASSPTGVLQNIQYF

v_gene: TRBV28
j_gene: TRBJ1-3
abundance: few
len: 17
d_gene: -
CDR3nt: TGTGCCAGCAGTTCCATTTGGCAGGGGATGTTTGGAAACACCATATATTTT
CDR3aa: CASSSIWQGMFGNTIYF

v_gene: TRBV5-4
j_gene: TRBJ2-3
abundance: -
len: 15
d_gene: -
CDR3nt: TGTGCCAGCAGCTTCAGATCGATCAGCACAGATACGCAGTATTTT
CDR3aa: CASSFRSISTDTQYF

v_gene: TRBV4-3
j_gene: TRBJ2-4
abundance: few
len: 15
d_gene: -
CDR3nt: TGCGCCAGCAGCCAAGATAGGGTAGCCAAAAACATTCAGTACTTC
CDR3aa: CASSQDRVAKNIQYF

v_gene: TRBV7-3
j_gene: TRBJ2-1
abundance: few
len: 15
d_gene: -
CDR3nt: TGTGCCAGCAGCCCCGAGACCAGAAAGGGAAATGAGCAGTTCTTC
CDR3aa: CASSPETRKGNEQFF

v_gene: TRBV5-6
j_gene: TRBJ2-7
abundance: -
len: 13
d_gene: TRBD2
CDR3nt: TGTGCCAGCTTTCTAGCGGGCACCTACGAGCAGTACTTC
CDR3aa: CASFLAGTYEQYF

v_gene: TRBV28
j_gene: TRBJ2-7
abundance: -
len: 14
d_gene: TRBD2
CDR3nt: TGTGCCAGCATTGGAGCTAGCGGTTTGTACGAGCAGTACTTC
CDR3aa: CASIGASGLYEQYF

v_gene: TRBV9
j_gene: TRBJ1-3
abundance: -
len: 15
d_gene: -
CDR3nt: TGTGCCAGCAGCGTTGGACTGATCTCTGGAAACACCATATATTTT
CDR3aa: CASSVGLISGNTIYF

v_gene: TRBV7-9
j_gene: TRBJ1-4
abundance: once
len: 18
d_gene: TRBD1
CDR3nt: TGTGCCAGCAGCCAGCGCATTTTTACGTCCGGGACAGGGGAAAAACTGTTTTTT
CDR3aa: CASSQRIFTSGTGEKLFF

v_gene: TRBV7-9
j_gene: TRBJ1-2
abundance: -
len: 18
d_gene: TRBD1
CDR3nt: TGTGCCAGCAGCTGGAAGTCCCGGGACAGGGGACCTCTTTATGGCTACACCTTC
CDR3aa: CASSWKSRDRGPLYGYTF

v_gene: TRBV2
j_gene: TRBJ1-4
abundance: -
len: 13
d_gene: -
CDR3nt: TGTGCCAGCAGCGGGGGTTTGGGTGAAAAACTGTTTTTT
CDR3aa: CASSGGLGEKLFF

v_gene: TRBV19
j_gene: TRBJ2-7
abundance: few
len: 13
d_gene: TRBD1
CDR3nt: TGTGCCAGTAGAGAGGGACAGCTCTACGAGCAGTACTTC
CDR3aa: CASREGQLYEQYF

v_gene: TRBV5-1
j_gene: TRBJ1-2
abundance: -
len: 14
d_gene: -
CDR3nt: TGCGCCAGCAGCCCGTCCGGGCGGAACTATGGCTACACCTTC
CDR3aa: CASSPSGRNYGYTF

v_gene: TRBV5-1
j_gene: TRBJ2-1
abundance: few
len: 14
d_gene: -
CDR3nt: TGCGCCAGCAGTTTAACCCACGCCTACAATGAGCAGTTCTTC
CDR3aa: CASSLTHAYNEQFF

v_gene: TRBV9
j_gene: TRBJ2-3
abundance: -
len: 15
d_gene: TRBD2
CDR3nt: TGTGCCAGCAGCTGGACTAGCGGGGCGACAGATACGCAGTATTTT
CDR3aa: CASSWTSGATDTQYF

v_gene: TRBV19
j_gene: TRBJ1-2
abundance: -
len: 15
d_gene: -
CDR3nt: TGTGCCAGTAGTCCACGACAAGGGTTGAACTATGGCTACACCTTC
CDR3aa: CASSPRQGLNYGYTF

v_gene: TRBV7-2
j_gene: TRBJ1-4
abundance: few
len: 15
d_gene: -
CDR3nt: TGTGCCAGCAGCTTAAGTTGGGGTGCTAATGAAAAACTGTTTTTT
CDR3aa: CASSLSWGANEKLFF

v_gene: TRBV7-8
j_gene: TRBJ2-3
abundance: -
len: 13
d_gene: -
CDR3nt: TGTGCCAGCAGCGATCGACTAGTAGATACGCAGTATTTT
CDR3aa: CASSDRLVDTQYF

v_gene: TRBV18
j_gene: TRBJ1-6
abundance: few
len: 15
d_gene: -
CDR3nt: TGTGCCAGCTCACCAGGCGGGACAAAGCTCACCCCCCTCCACTTT
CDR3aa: CASSPGGTKLTPLHF

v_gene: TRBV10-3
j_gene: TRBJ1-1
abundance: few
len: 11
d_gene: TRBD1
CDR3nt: TGTGCCATACAGGGGCCCGCTGAAGCTTTCTTT
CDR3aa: CAIQGPAEAFF

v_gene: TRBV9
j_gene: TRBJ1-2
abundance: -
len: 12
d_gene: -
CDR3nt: TGTGCCAGCAGCGCCAGGGGTTCTGGCTACACCTTC
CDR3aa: CASSARGSGYTF

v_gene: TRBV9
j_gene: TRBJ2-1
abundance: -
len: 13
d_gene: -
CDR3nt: TGTGCCAGCAGCGTACATGCGCTGGATGAGCAGTTCTTC
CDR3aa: CASSVHALDEQFF

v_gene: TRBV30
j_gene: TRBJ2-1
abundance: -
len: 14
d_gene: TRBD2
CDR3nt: TGTGCCTGGAGTCGTAGCGGGACTCACAATGAGCAGTTCTTC
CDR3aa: CAWSRSGTHNEQFF

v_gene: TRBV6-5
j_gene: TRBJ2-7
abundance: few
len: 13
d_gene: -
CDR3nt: TGTGCCAGCAGGACTCCGCAGGCCTACGAGCAGTACTTC
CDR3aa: CASRTPQAYEQYF

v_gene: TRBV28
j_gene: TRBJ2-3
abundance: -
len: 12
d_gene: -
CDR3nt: TGTGCCAGCAGTTTAGGGGTCGGTACGCAGTATTTT
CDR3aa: CASSLGVGTQYF

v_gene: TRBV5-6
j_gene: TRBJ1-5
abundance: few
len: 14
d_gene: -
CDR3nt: TGTGCCAGCAGCGCGGACAGAGGATATCAGCCCCAGCATTTT
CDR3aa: CASSADRGYQPQHF

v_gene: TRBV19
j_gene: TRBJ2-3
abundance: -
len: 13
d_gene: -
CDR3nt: TGTGCCAGTAGTAGGTTGGCCCCAGATACGCAGTATTTT
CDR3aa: CASSRLAPDTQYF